Listed below are T cell receptor beta chains from one sample, sequenced in a study of blood T cell repertoires in COVID-19. TCRdb's table, derived via immunoSEQ multiplex PCR, lists solely in-frame clones and lacks some. The table records over 200,000 clones, around 88% of them present only once. Specimen: peripheral blood. These receptors came from a woman in her 50s with acute or convalescent COVID-19. Both conserved end residues are part of each CDR3. The order of the fields is clone size, D gene, J gene, V gene, CDR3 protein, CDR3 DNA. A D gene is named only where the DNA matches it firmly. Part of the rows lack a size; the others show once, few, many or a class for expanded clones.

NA,NA,TRBJ2-2,TRBV19,CASSISQGGGELFF,TGTGCCAGTAGTATAAGTCAGGGAGGCGGGGAGCTGTTTTTT
NA,TRBD2,TRBJ2-2,TRBV2,CASSEVVAGNTGELFF,TGTGCCAGCAGTGAAGTGGTAGCGGGCAACACCGGGGAGCTGTTTTTT
NA,NA,TRBJ2-6,TRBV25-1,CASIDNFRANVLTF,TGTGCCAGCATCGATAACTTCCGGGCCAACGTCCTGACTTTC
NA,TRBD2,TRBJ2-2,TRBV11-3,CASSTSGLAGLAGELFF,TGTGCCAGCAGCACCAGCGGACTAGCGGGACTGGCCGGGGAGCTGTTTTTT
NA,TRBD2,TRBJ2-1,TRBV18,CASSPTGGDYNEQFF,TGTGCCAGCTCACCCACGGGAGGGGACTACAATGAGCAGTTCTTC
few,TRBD1,TRBJ1-1,TRBV4-1,CASSQPDRGNTEAFF,TGCGCCAGCAGCCAACCTGACAGGGGTAACACTGAAGCTTTCTTT
NA,NA,TRBJ1-1,TRBV11-3,CASSLSGNTEAFF,TGTGCCAGCAGCTTGAGCGGGAACACTGAAGCTTTCTTT
NA,NA,TRBJ2-1,TRBV19,CASRAEGPEQFF,TGTGCCTCAAGGGCGGAGGGCCCTGAGCAGTTCTTC
NA,TRBD2,TRBJ2-1,TRBV7-9,CASSLRLAGAKEQFF,TGTGCCAGCAGCTTACGGCTAGCGGGAGCAAAAGAGCAGTTCTTC
NA,NA,TRBJ2-7,TRBV5-1,CASSSDISYEQYF,TGCGCCAGCAGCTCTGACATTTCCTACGAGCAGTACTTC
few,TRBD1,TRBJ1-4,TRBV15,CATSRGKGADEKLFF,TGTGCCACCAGCAGAGGAAAGGGGGCGGATGAAAAACTGTTTTTT
few,NA,TRBJ2-7,TRBV3-1/TRBV3-2,CASSQESESYEQYF,TGTGCCAGCAGCCAAGAGAGCGAATCCTACGAGCAGTACTTC
once,TRBD1,TRBJ1-5,TRBV19,CASSILRTGGNQPQHF,TGTGCCAGTAGTATTCTTCGGACAGGAGGCAATCAGCCCCAGCATTTT
NA,TRBD1,TRBJ2-7,TRBV7-2,CASSRGTGGDRRYF,TGTGCCAGCAGCCGCGGGACAGGGGGCGACAGGCGGTACTTC
NA,NA,TRBJ1-2,TRBV3-1/TRBV3-2,CASSQVGAGYTF,TGTGCCAGCAGCCAAGTGGGGGCTGGCTACACCTTC
NA,TRBD2,TRBJ2-3,TRBV27,CATLASGDLDTQYF,TGTGCCACCTTGGCTAGCGGGGACCTGGATACGCAGTATTTT
NA,TRBD2,TRBJ2-3,TRBV11-3,CASSPRTSGRENTQYF,TGTGCCAGCAGCCCCCGGACTAGCGGGAGGGAAAACACGCAGTATTTT
NA,NA,TRBJ2-7,TRBV5-4,CASRPTGSYEQYF,TGTGCCAGCAGGCCAACAGGGTCCTACGAGCAGTACTTC
NA,TRBD1,TRBJ1-2,TRBV6-6,CASSPRTGYGYTF,TGTGCCAGCAGTCCCCGGACAGGCTATGGCTACACCTTC
few,NA,TRBJ2-2,TRBV5-1,CASSLATLVAGELFF,TGCGCCAGCAGCTTGGCCACTCTGGTGGCCGGGGAGCTGTTTTTT
NA,TRBD2,TRBJ2-7,TRBV5-6,CASSLPPSGSYEQYF,TGTGCCAGCAGCTTGCCCCCTAGCGGGAGCTACGAGCAGTACTTC
NA,TRBD2,TRBJ2-1,TRBV5-1,CASSLGTSVYEQFF,TGCGCCAGCAGCTTGGGGACTAGCGTCTATGAGCAGTTCTTC
NA,TRBD1,TRBJ2-5,TRBV10-2,CASRGRDRGTEETQYF,TGCGCCAGCAGGGGTAGGGACAGGGGGACCGAAGAGACCCAGTACTTC
NA,NA,TRBJ1-1,TRBV5-1,CASSLAGGSPNTEAFF,TGCGCCAGCAGCTTGGCCGGCGGCAGCCCGAACACTGAAGCTTTCTTT
NA,NA,TRBJ2-1,TRBV19,CASSIFGGPNEQFF,TGTGCCAGTAGTATTTTCGGGGGGCCAAATGAGCAGTTCTTC